This note documents a single TCR beta chain sequence. Its antigen is unidentified. It was healthy bone marrow donors who served as donors. While unrecorded immune exposures were likely, the donors were nominally healthy when sampled. The CDR3 is made up of 15 amino acids. Trimming left V 3 bases short and J 0 bases short, with 9 bases between. Germline CDR1 and CDR2: SNHLY and FYNNEI. The record originates from a study of cytomegalovirus exposure and HLA in healthy donors. Primers included in the PCR were 60 Vbeta and 13 Jbeta primers. Data came from immunoSEQ multiplex PCR; TCRdb stores just in-frame clones and leaves some out. Of 100,000 to 140,000 clones listed, 82% are singletons. Study-level results: Productive status was seen about 90% or about 30% of the time for most TCR beta V segments in an earlier analysis. Sequencing likely caused a cluster of highly shared sequence variants.

The genes are TRBV2 and TRBJ1-3; D call uncertain. This clonotype was sampled from a man under 40 in good health and CMV-seropositive. Source material: PBMCs. CDR3 DNA: TGTGCCAGCAGTGAGATACAGAACTCTGGAAACACCATATATTTT. Encoded protein: CASSEIQNSGNTIYF.